This passage covers 7 T cell receptor beta chains from one sample sequenced in a study of cytomegalovirus exposure and HLA in healthy donors. Using immunoSEQ multiplex PCR, the repertoire was profiled, and TCRdb retains in-frame clones only, with some absent. The table includes 300,000 to 400,000 clones, roughly 88% detected once. The sequenced sample was PBMCs. All receptors come from a man younger than 40 in good health and CMV-seronegative.

The V gene is TRBV9, the J gene TRBJ2-3; D gene ambiguous. V gave up 3 bases and J gave up 3 bases, with 14 bases separating them. This CDR3 is built from 15 residues. Germline V gives CDR1 SGDLS, CDR2 YYNGEE. The CDR3 nucleotides are TGTGCCAGCAGCGGAATTACGGGTGGTACAGATACGCAGTATTTT. As protein: CASSGITGGTDTQYF.

This chain joins TRBV6-5 and TRBJ2-7; D might be TRBD2 (6 bases). V was pared by 5 bases and J by 6 bases, with 14 bases between. CDR3 size: 13 residues. The V gene's germline CDR1 is MNHEY and CDR2 SVGAGI. CDR3 nucleotide sequence: TGTGCCAGCAGTGACGGGCGGGGAAGCGAGCAGTACTTC. Encoded protein: CASSDGRGSEQYF.

This rearrangement joins TRBV10-3 to TRBJ2-2; D is perhaps TRBD1 (5 bases). From germline, CDR1 is ENHRY and CDR2 SYGVKD. V lost 10 bases, J lost 1 base, and 13 bases lay in between. The length of the CDR3 is 14 residues. Here the CDR3 reads CATLSRENTGELFF. As DNA, the CDR3 is TGTGCCACGCTCTCCAGGGAGAACACCGGGGAGCTGTTTTTT.

This clone appeared once. The chain carries TRBV27 and TRBJ1-2, with D hard to call. V lost 2 bases and J lost 1, with 5 bases in between. Germline lookup yields CDR1 MNHEY and CDR2 SMNVEV (reference sequence). This CDR3 region has 13 residues. CDR3: CASSLRSNYGYTF. CDR3 DNA sequence: TGTGCCAGCAGTTTACGGAGTAACTATGGCTACACCTTC.

As DNA, the CDR3 is TGTGCCAGCAGCTGGACAGGGGAGGATCGCTACACCTTC. Its translation: CASSWTGEDRYTF. The V and J genes are TRBV5-6 and TRBJ1-2; 9 bases match TRBD1. V lost 3 bases to trimming and J lost 9 bases; unmatched junction nucleotides: 6. This CDR3 is 13 amino acids long. CDR1 SGHDT and CDR2 YYEEEE come from the germline V gene.

V is TRBV6-1 and J is TRBJ1-5; 11 bases line up with TRBD1. V dropped 4 bases and J dropped 1; count of bases not matched to a gene: 3. Germline CDR1 MNHNS, CDR2 SASEGT. This CDR3 region has 16 residues. CDR3 nucleotide sequence: TGTGCCAGCAGTGTGGGACAGGGGGTGAGCAATCAGCCCCAGCATTTT. As protein: CASSVGQGVSNQPQHF.

This clone was observed a few times. The genes are TRBV5-1 and TRBJ2-1, with 10 bases identical to TRBD2. This CDR3 comprises 17 residues. Per germline, CDR1 SGHRS and CDR2 YFSETQ. Trimming took 0 bases from V and 7 from J; bases not matched to a gene: 10. In nucleotides, the CDR3 is TGCGCCAGCAGCTTGGGGCCTAGCGGGGGTAACCATAATGAGCAGTTCTTC. This codes for CASSLGPSGGNHNEQFF.